Listed below are T cell receptor beta chains from one sample, sequenced in a study of graft-versus-host responses after intestinal transplantation. Only in-frame clones appear in the TCRdb table, and some are missing; sequencing was by immunoSEQ multiplex PCR. The table lists about 17,000 clones, 82% of them singletons. Here the sequenced sample was ileum tissue, taken 17 days after transplant. The receptors derive from a human patient who received an intestinal transplant, so some T cells may come from the graft donor. Each CDR3 is given with its conserved first and last residue. The order of the fields is D gene, J gene, V gene, CDR3 protein, CDR3 DNA. D genes are given only for firm matches.

D: NA
J: TRBJ1-5
V: TRBV4-1
CDR3: CASSQDYNQPQHF
DNA: TGCGCCAGCAGCCAAGATTACAATCAGCCCCAGCATTTT

D: TRBD1
J: TRBJ2-7
V: TRBV7-9
CDR3: CASSARTGAYEQYF
DNA: TGTGCCAGCAGCGCCCGGACAGGGGCCTACGAGCAGTACTTC

D: TRBD2
J: TRBJ2-2
V: TRBV4-1
CDR3: CASSPREREDGAGELFF
DNA: TGCGCCAGCAGCCCCCGCGAGCGGGAGGATGGTGCCGGGGAGCTGTTTTTT

D: NA
J: TRBJ2-6
V: TRBV19
CDR3: CASTSIWDSGANVLTF
DNA: TGTGCCAGTACCTCTATTTGGGACTCTGGGGCCAACGTCCTGACTTTC

D: NA
J: TRBJ1-2
V: TRBV4-2
CDR3: CASSQEGRSYGYTF
DNA: TGTGCCAGCAGCCAAGAGGGCAGGAGCTATGGCTACACCTTC

D: NA
J: TRBJ2-6
V: TRBV15
CDR3: CATSMGVTGANVLTF
DNA: TGTGCCACCAGCATGGGGGTAACTGGGGCCAACGTCCTGACTTTC

D: NA
J: TRBJ2-7
V: TRBV5-1
CDR3: CASSLLGYEQYF
DNA: TGCGCCAGCAGCTTGCTCGGATACGAGCAGTACTTC

D: TRBD2
J: TRBJ2-1
V: TRBV6-4
CDR3: CASSDSAGGPDEQFF
DNA: TGTGCCAGCAGTGACTCAGCGGGAGGGCCCGATGAGCAGTTCTTC

D: TRBD1
J: TRBJ1-3
V: TRBV28
CDR3: CASSPGGSGNTIYF
DNA: TGTGCCAGCAGCCCAGGGGGATCTGGAAACACCATATATTTT

D: NA
J: TRBJ2-6
V: TRBV6-1
CDR3: CASSEPGANVLTF
DNA: TGTGCCAGCAGTGAACCTGGGGCCAACGTCCTGACTTTC